This T cell receptor beta chain was found in a study of blood T cells in healthy people across ages. CDR1 SGHDT and CDR2 YYEEEE come from the germline V gene. The CDR3 covers 16 residues. V was trimmed by 4 bases and J by 8 bases, leaving 24 bases between them. For the second PCR, which ran for 7 to 11 cycles, a sample-barcoded 5' primer and a J-beta primer mix were used. Each CDR3 protein gets one entry after TCRdb re-called the 5' RACE reads with MiXCR. This sample has some 700,000 distinct CDR3 sequences, with about 42% found just once. The chain joins TRBV5-6 to TRBJ1-2; the D is unclear. The receptor was derived from a woman aged 60-75 years in good health. Sequenced input: blood. The CDR3 loop reads CASSQKGPPSRYGYTF. The CDR3 region has the DNA TGTGCCAGCAGCCAGAAAGGACCCCCTTCGAGGTACGGCTACACCTTC.